The present T cell receptor beta chain was sequenced within a study of cytomegalovirus exposure and HLA in healthy donors. Study as a whole: In a previous analysis, more than 90 million unique TCR beta sequences were found from 170 million or so T cells. Study findings and constraints: Some V segments could not be told apart, so they were left out, TRBV6-2 and TRBV6-3 among them.

The PCR employed 60 Vbeta primers together with 13 Jbeta primers. Authors' methods: Later work found 74 million or so unique TCR beta chains, with approximately 12 million shared. Sequenced by immunoSEQ multiplex PCR; TCRdb stores in-frame clones only, minus some. V, J and clone size reflect that table, while D and trimming were determined from the DNA. This repertoire includes about 58,000 clones. Notes on this clone: Antigen unknown.

CDR1 is SGDLS and CDR2 is YYNGEE in the germline V gene. This CDR3 comprises 14 residues. Trimming took 0 bases from V and 5 from J, leaving 11 bases between them. The gene calls are TRBV9 and TRBJ1-1; TRBD1 might be the D (5 bases). The clonotype originates from a woman aged 18-30 years in good health and CMV-seronegative. Material: PBMCs. As DNA, the CDR3 is TGTGCCAGCAGCGTAGTTCGGGGGATGACTGAAGCTTTCTTT. This codes for CASSVVRGMTEAFF.